One sample yielded the 30 T cell receptor beta chains listed below, sequenced in a study of T cells in Graves' hyperthyroidism and ophthalmopathy. The investigators amplified TCR beta CDR3 regions from RNA transcripts. The HTBI primer set was used in a first-round RT-PCR of the TCR CDR3. TCRdb reprocessed the multiplex PCR reads via MiXCR and lists one record per CDR3 protein. The sample comprises 490,000 or so distinct CDR3 sequences, 40% to 50% of which are singletons, and about two fifths rests with the top ten. The sample comprised peripheral blood or thyroid tissue (not recorded which). The source is an adult woman with Graves' disease, either hyperthyroidism or ophthalmopathy (not recorded which).

V and J are TRBV29-1 and TRBJ2-5, with 8 bases lining up with TRBD1. Germline V gene lookup returns CDR1 SQVTM and CDR2 ANQGSEA. The ends lost 7 bases at V and 4 bases at J; junction bases unmatched: 5. This CDR3 has 12 amino acids. For the CDR3, the DNA is TGCAGCGACCTGGACAGGGCAGAGACCCAGTACTTC. Its protein is CSDLDRAETQYF.

The genes are TRBV10-3 and TRBJ1-2; TRBD1 aligns across 9 bases. Germline trimming cut 6 bases from V and 5 bases from J; bases unmatched to any gene: 7. CDR1 ENHRY and CDR2 SYGVKD come from the germline V gene. The CDR3 loop spans 14 amino acids. CDR3 coding DNA: TGTGCCATCAGCGAGGGACAGGGCCTATATGGCTACACCTTC. The encoded protein is CAISEGQGLYGYTF.

The sample holds one count of this clonotype. The chain links TRBV7-8 to TRBJ2-1; 7 positions agree with TRBD2. The CDR3 is made up of 13 amino acids. Trimming at V came to 4 bases and at J to 10 bases, leaving 7 bases not matched to a gene. The germline CDR1 and CDR2 sequences are SGHVS and FQNEAQ. CDR3 coding DNA: TGTGCCAGCAGCTACCGACTAGCCAAAGAGCAGTTCTTC. Protein sequence: CASSYRLAKEQFF.

The CDR3 region has the DNA TGTGCCAGCAGTAATCAGGGTGATGAAAAACTGTTTTTT. Translation: CASSNQGDEKLFF. This chain uses TRBV7-9 with TRBJ1-4; D is perhaps TRBD1 (5 bases). Between the trimmed V and J ends, which lost 6 bases and 6 bases, there was a span of 11 bases. This CDR3 contains 13 residues. CDR1 and CDR2 (germline): SEHNR, FQNEAQ (reference sequence). The variable domain in full, with the rest retrieved from reference TRBV7-9 and TRBJ1-4, is DTGVSQNPRHKITKRGQNVTFRCDPISEHNRLYWYRQTLGQGPEFLTYFQNEAQLEKSRLLSDRFSAERPKGSFSTLEIQRTEQGDSAMYLCASSNQGDEKLFFGSGTQLSVL.

This clonotype was seen just once. It is unclear where the CDR3 begins or ends on the DNA, so no DNA is shown, and the CDR3 is as TCRdb lists it. The chain uses TRBV7-9 and TRBJ1-5; the table's D call TRBD1 went unverified against the DNA. Germline CDR1 reads SEHNR; CDR2 reads FQNEAQ (reference sequence). Ends included, the CDR3 has 22 residues. The CDR3 spells CASSHRDRTKLRAVLRAGHQHF.

J is TRBJ1-1 and V is TRBV10-3, with unresolved D. CDR1 is ENHRY and CDR2 is SYGVKD in the germline V gene. Between the trimmed V and J ends, which lost 10 bases and 0 bases, there was a span of 6 bases. The CDR3 covers 11 residues. CDR3: CATLMNTEAFF. The CDR3 coding sequence is TGTGCCACCCTGATGAACACTGAAGCTTTCTTT.

This chain links TRBV7-6 with TRBJ2-7, with TRBD2 identical over 11 bases. V dropped 1 base and J dropped 2; count of bases not matched to a gene: 7. The CDR3 is made up of 17 amino acids. Looked up from germline, CDR1 is SGHVS and CDR2 is FNYEAQ. The CDR3 protein is CASSLDLAGGRAYEQYF. CDR3 coding DNA: TGTGCCAGCAGCTTAGACCTAGCGGGAGGTAGGGCCTACGAGCAGTACTTC.

The chain has TRBV29-1 and TRBJ2-3, with 7 nucleotides matching TRBD2. With V trimmed by 7 bases and J by 0 bases, 4 bases remained unmatched. There are 13 residues in the CDR3. Germline assignment: CDR1 SQVTM and CDR2 ANQGSEA. The CDR3 reads CSGSSGSTDTQYF. For the CDR3, the DNA is TGCAGCGGCTCTAGCGGAAGCACAGATACGCAGTATTTT.

This clonotype was seen at least ten times. The chain carries TRBV7-2 and TRBJ1-1; maybe TRBD1 (5 bases). Germline V gene sequence: CDR1 SGHTA, CDR2 FQGNSA. The CDR3 is 15 amino acids. Trimming left V 5 bases short and J 3 bases short, with 16 bases between. The DNA of the CDR3 is TGTGCCAGCAGCCGCATCCTTGGGACCTACACTGAAGCTTTCTTT. This gives the protein CASSRILGTYTEAFF.

This clonotype was found many times. A read error is possible here, since a much larger clone lies one base away. The V and J genes are TRBV29-1 and TRBJ2-5; a possible D gene is TRBD2 (6 bases). This CDR3 region has 12 residues. The V end was cut by 4 bases, the J end by 1 base, with 7 bases between. The germline gives CDR1 SQVTM, CDR2 ANQGSEA. In DNA form, the CDR3 reads TGCAGCGTTGGTAGCGGCCAAGAGACCCAGTACTTC. This sequence encodes CSVGSGQETQYF.

This sequence joins TRBV10-3 and TRBJ2-5; TRBD2 is a possible D gene (6 bases). The germline V and J ends were trimmed by 0 bases and 4 bases, with 18 bases remaining between them. Germline V gives CDR1 ENHRY, CDR2 SYGVKD. The CDR3 sequence is 17 residues long. The CDR3 loop is CAISESWQGGLRETQYF. The CDR3 DNA reads as TGTGCCATCAGTGAGTCATGGCAGGGAGGATTGCGAGAGACCCAGTACTTC.

This chain joins TRBV10-2 and TRBJ1-2; D is unclear. The CDR3 is 14 amino acids. CDR1 is WSHSY, CDR2 SAAADI, per germline. The V end was cut by 4 bases, the J end by 0 bases, with 9 bases between. As DNA, the CDR3 is TGCGCCAGCAGTGTTGAATCCTCTAACTATGGCTACACCTTC. Protein: CASSVESSNYGYTF.

The chain joins TRBV7-7 to TRBJ2-5, with D perhaps TRBD2 (7 bases). The CDR3 spans 14 residues. Germline assignment: CDR1 SSHAT and CDR2 FNYEAQ (reference sequence). Trimming shortened V by 5 bases and J by 5 bases, and 15 bases separated the two germline ends. The CDR3 region is CASSRSRGGETQYF. CDR3 DNA sequence: TGTGCCAGCAGCCGATCCAGGGGAGGGGAGACCCAGTACTTC. Together with reference TRBV7-7 and TRBJ2-5, the CDR3 gives the full variable domain: GAGVSQSPRYKVTKRGQDVTLRCDPISSHATLYWYQQALGQGPEFLTYFNYEAQPDKSGLPSDRFSAERPEGSISTLTIQRTEQRDSAMYRCASSRSRGGETQYFGPGTRLLVL.

V usage is TRBV24-1 and J usage is TRBJ2-5; 8 bases match TRBD2. The CDR3 sequence is 15 residues long. Looked up from germline, CDR1 is KGHDR and CDR2 is SFDVKD. V gave up 3 bases and J gave up 4 bases; unmatched junction bases: 6. The CDR3, as DNA: TGTGCCACCAGTGATCCAGCGGGAGCCCCAGAGACCCAGTACTTC. Translation: CATSDPAGAPETQYF.

In its sample, this clonotype was seen many times. The V and J genes are TRBV11-1 and TRBJ2-6; D gene ambiguous. V dropped 5 bases and J dropped 0 bases, with 5 bases sitting between them. CDR3 length: 14 residues. The germline V gene has CDR1 SGHAT and CDR2 FQDESV (reference sequence). In nucleotides, the CDR3 is TGTGCCAGCAGCGTCCGCTCTGGGGCCAACGTCCTGACTTTC. Its translation is CASSVRSGANVLTF. Based on the CDR3 plus reference TRBV11-1 and TRBJ2-6, the full variable domain is EAEVAQSPRYKITEKSQAVAFWCDPISGHATLYWYRQILGQGPELLVQFQDESVVDDSQLPKDRFSAERLKGVDSTLKIQPAELGDSAMYLCASSVRSGANVLTFGAGSRLTVL.

A note on this clonotype: One end of the junction fails to match germline, which may point to a read error. V gene TRBV10-3 combines with J gene TRBJ2-3; D may be TRBD2 (5 bases). The CDR3 is 15 residues long. CDR1 ENHRY and CDR2 SYGVKD come from the germline V gene. The CDR3 nucleotides read TGTGCTATCAGTGTCGGAGGAAGGGCAACGGATACGCAGTATTTT. It specifies CAISVGGRATDTQYF.

This clonotype was seen only a few times. No conserved phenylalanine or tryptophan is present at the end of the CDR3, so a read error is the likely explanation. No DNA is shown, since the ends of the CDR3 on it are uncertain; the CDR3 is the one TCRdb lists. V gene TRBV30 combines with J gene TRBJ1-2; the tabulated D call, TRBD1, remains unverified against the DNA. CDR1 and CDR2 (germline): GTSNPN, SVGIG (reference sequence). Counting both end residues, the CDR3 totals 13 amino acids. CDR3 in amino acids: CAWSGGGIAMPHL.

The chain couples TRBV30 to TRBJ1-5; 9 bases fit TRBD1. With 3 bases clipped from V and 6 bases from J, the junction kept 6 bases outside the gene matches. The germline gives CDR1 GTSNPN, CDR2 SVGIG (reference sequence). The CDR3 spans 14 residues. CDR3 residues: CAWSPTGGVQPQHF. The CDR3 nucleotides read TGTGCCTGGAGCCCGACAGGGGGGGTTCAGCCCCAGCATTTT.

This clonotype was recorded many times. The chain has TRBV20-1 and TRBJ1-4; D gene ambiguous. The germline gives CDR1 DFQATT, CDR2 SNEGSKA (reference sequence). The CDR3 is made up of 15 amino acids. V was shortened by 3 bases and J by 5 bases, with 16 bases between the two germline ends. CDR3 sequence reads: CSASPMGRENEKLFF. CDR3 coding DNA: TGCAGTGCTAGCCCTATGGGCCGGGAAAATGAAAAACTGTTTTTT.

V gene TRBV12-3 or TRBV12-4 combines with J gene TRBJ2-7; unclear D gene. The CDR3 has 11 residues. Trimming stripped 6 bases from V and 6 bases from J, with 9 bases between. In nucleotides, the CDR3 is TGTGCCAGCAGCCGGAGAGGCGAGCAGTACTTC. This gives the protein CASSRRGEQYF.

This clonotype has ten or more counts. The CDR3 sequence is CASTSGTGGYEQYF. CDR3 sequence (DNA): TGTGCCAGCACCTCCGGGACAGGGGGCTACGAGCAGTACTTC. The chain employs TRBV2 and TRBJ2-7, with 11 bases matching TRBD1. The CDR3 length is 14 residues. Germline-derived CDR1 and CDR2 are SNHLY and FYNNEI. The trim removed 7 bases at V and 3 bases at J, leaving 5 bases unmatched.

V is TRBV27 and J is TRBJ1-1; 9 nucleotides line up with TRBD1. The J segment lost 6 bases and the V segment lost 1 base, leaving 6 bases of the junction unmatched. The CDR3 covers 15 residues. CDR1 is MNHEY, CDR2 SMNVEV, per germline (reference sequence). CDR3 sequence: CASSLWGQGGAEAFF. The CDR3, as DNA: TGTGCCAGCAGTTTATGGGGACAGGGAGGGGCTGAAGCTTTCTTT.

V and J are TRBV2 and TRBJ1-3; 7 bases line up with TRBD1. This CDR3 is built from 16 residues. Losses at the gene ends were 8 bases for V and 0 bases for J; bases not matched to a gene: 10. CDR1 SNHLY and CDR2 FYNNEI come from the germline V gene. For the CDR3, the DNA is TGTGCCAGCGCCCCGGACAGGCCGAGCTCTGGAAACACCATATATTTT. It is translated as CASAPDRPSSGNTIYF.

Ten or more counts support this clonotype. The chain employs TRBV5-1 and TRBJ1-2, with 7 positions matching TRBD1. Germline V gene lookup returns CDR1 SGHRS and CDR2 YFSETQ. V lost 1 base, J lost 6 bases, and 6 bases stayed unmatched. This CDR3 contains 14 residues. CDR3 sequence reads: CASSLNDRVNGYTF. CDR3 DNA: TGCGCCAGCAGCTTGAATGACAGGGTAAATGGCTACACCTTC. The full variable domain, completed using reference TRBV5-1 and TRBJ1-2, is KAGVTQTPRYLIKTRGQQVTLSCSPISGHRSVSWYQQTPGQGLQFLFEYFSETQRNKGNFPGRFSGRQFSNSRSEMNVSTLELGDSALYLCASSLNDRVNGYTFGSGTRLTVV.

Many counts were recorded for this clonotype. V gene TRBV24-1 combines with J gene TRBJ2-2; TRBD1 matches 8 bases. Germline-derived CDR1 and CDR2 are KGHDR and SFDVKD. Trimming removed 4 bases from V and 7 bases from J; junction bases left unmatched: 7. This CDR3 has 15 residues. The CDR3 coding sequence is TGTGCCACCAGTGACCCCGGACAGGGCTTCGGGGAGCTGTTTTTT. Protein sequence: CATSDPGQGFGELFF.

On this clonotype: Given a much more abundant clone one base away, this may be a read error. The J gene is TRBJ2-7, the V gene TRBV9, with D possibly matching TRBD2 (6 bases). V shed 0 bases and J shed 2 bases, with 12 bases lying between them. The CDR3 is 15 residues long. Germline lookup yields CDR1 SGDLS and CDR2 YYNGEE. CDR3 coding DNA: TGTGCCAGCAGCGTAGGGAATAGCGGAACCTACGAGCAGTACTTC. This codes for CASSVGNSGTYEQYF.

The genes are TRBV6-5 and TRBJ2-5; D may be TRBD2 (6 bases). CDR3 length: 14 amino acids. Germline loops: CDR1 MNHEY, CDR2 SVGAGI. Trimming pared 2 bases from V and 3 bases from J, leaving 10 bases between. CDR3 sequence: CASSYGGTEETQYF. The CDR3 coding sequence is TGTGCCAGCAGTTACGGTGGGACTGAAGAGACCCAGTACTTC.

This clonotype has at least ten counts. V is TRBV7-3 and J is TRBJ2-7; 8 bases align to TRBD2. The CDR3 extends over 13 amino acids. The germline CDR1 and CDR2 sequences are SGHTA and FQGTGA. V shed 3 bases, J shed 3 bases, and the junction held 1 base outside the gene matches. The CDR3 coding sequence is TGTGCCAGCAGCTTGGGACTAGGCTACGAGCAGTACTTC. Translating it yields CASSLGLGYEQYF.

The J gene is TRBJ1-1, the V gene TRBV7-2; D not resolved. This CDR3 comprises 14 residues. Germline CDR1 SGHTA, CDR2 FQGNSA. Deletions cut 6 bases from V and 2 bases from J, with 13 bases between. The DNA of the CDR3 is TGTGCCAGCAGAAAACCCCGCGGCAACACTGAAGCTTTCTTT. Translation gives CASRKPRGNTEAFF.

The rearrangement links TRBV5-6 to TRBJ2-6; a weak D match, TRBD2 (5 bases). Trimming cost V 4 bases and J 4 bases, with 9 bases left between them. The germline V gene has CDR1 SGHDT and CDR2 YYEEEE. The CDR3 spans 14 residues. In DNA, the CDR3 is TGTGCCAGCAGCCGGGAAGCAGGGGCCAACGTCCTGACTTTC. Translation gives CASSREAGANVLTF.